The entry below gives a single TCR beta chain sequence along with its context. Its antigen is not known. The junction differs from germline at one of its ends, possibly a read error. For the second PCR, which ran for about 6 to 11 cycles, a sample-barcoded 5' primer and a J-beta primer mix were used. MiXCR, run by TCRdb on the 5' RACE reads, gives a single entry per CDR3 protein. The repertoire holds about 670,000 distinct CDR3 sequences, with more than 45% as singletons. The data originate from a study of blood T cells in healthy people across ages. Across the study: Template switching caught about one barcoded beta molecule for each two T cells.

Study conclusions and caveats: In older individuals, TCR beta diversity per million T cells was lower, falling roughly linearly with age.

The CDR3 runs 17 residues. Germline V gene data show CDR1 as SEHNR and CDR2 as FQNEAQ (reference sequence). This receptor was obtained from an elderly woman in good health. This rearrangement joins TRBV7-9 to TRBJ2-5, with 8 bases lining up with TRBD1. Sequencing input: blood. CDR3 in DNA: TGTGCCAGCAGCTACCGTATTGGGTTCAGGGGGCAAGGGACCCAGTACTTC. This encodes CASSYRIGFRGQGTQYF.